The T cell receptor (beta chain) described here comes from a study of PD-L1 blockade in urothelial cancer. This CDR3 has 15 amino acids. Trimming took 4 bases from V and 7 from J, leaving 17 bases between them. Germline V CDR1 and CDR2: LGHNA, YNFKEQ. Measured with immunoSEQ multiplex PCR; TCRdb has only the in-frame clones, and not every one. The profile covers 70,000 to 90,000 clones, with roughly 82% appearing a single time and over 7.5% taken by the ten largest. This receptor was identified in a man between 70 and 80 years old with urothelial cancer. This specimen was PBMCs, taken around atezolizumab (anti-PD-L1) treatment. V and J are TRBV4-2 and TRBJ2-1, with D maybe TRBD2 (8 bases). CDR3 sequence (DNA): TGTGCCAGCAGCCCGTTTAGCGGGACAGCGAATGAGCAGTTCTTC. This encodes CASSPFSGTANEQFF.